This T cell receptor (beta chain) was sequenced during a study of T cell responses to AZD1222 COVID-19 vaccine. The study, taken as a whole, reports: Baseline serology detected seropositivity in only a handful of AZD1222 recipients.

The CDR3 loop spans 18 amino acids. V lost 4 bases, J lost 4 bases, and 16 bases stayed unmatched. The germline V gene has CDR1 LGHDT and CDR2 YNNKEL (reference sequence). Libraries were prepared by immunoSEQ multiplex PCR; TCRdb keeps only in-frame clonotypes and omits some of them. The sample lists 70,000 to 85,000 clones; 83% were seen once. Points on this clone: What it recognizes is unknown.

The clonotype was recovered from an adult who received the AZD1222 COVID-19 vaccine. The chain has TRBV3-1 (or the pseudogene TRBV3-2) and TRBJ2-3, with 8 nucleotides matching TRBD1. Material: peripheral blood, obtained 28 days after the second AZD1222 dose. The CDR3: CASSRGTGGLPEADTQYF. Here the CDR3 DNA reads TGTGCCAGCAGCCGAGGGACAGGCGGCTTACCCGAGGCAGATACGCAGTATTTT.